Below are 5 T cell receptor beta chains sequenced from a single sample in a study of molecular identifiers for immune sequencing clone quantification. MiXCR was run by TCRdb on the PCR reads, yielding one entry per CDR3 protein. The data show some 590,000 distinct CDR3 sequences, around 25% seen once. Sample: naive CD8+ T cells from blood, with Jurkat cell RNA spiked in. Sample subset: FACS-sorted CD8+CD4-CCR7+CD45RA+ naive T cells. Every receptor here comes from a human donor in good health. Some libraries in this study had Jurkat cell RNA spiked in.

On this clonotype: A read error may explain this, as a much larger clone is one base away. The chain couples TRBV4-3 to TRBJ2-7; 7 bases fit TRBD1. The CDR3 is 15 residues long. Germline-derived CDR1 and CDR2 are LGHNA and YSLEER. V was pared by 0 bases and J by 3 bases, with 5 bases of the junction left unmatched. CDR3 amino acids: CASSQDRRQGYEQYF. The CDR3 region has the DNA TGCGCCAGCAGCCAAGATCGGAGACAGGGCTACGAGCAGTACTTC.

CDR3: CASASPGFTEAFF. DNA of the CDR3: TGTGCTAGTGCCAGCCCCGGGTTTACTGAAGCTTTCTTT. The rearrangement joins TRBV12-5 to TRBJ1-1, with D uncertain. Trimming took 7 bases from V and 5 from J, leaving 14 bases between them. Looked up from germline, CDR1 is LGHNT and CDR2 is FRNRAP. The CDR3 is 13 residues long.

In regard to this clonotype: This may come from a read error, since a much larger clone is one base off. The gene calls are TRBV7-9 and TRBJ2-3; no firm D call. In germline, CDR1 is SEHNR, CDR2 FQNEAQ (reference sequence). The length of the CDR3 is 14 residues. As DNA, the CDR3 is TGTGCCAGCAGTAACGGGTTCACCACAGATACGCCGTATTTT. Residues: CASSNGFTTDTPYF.

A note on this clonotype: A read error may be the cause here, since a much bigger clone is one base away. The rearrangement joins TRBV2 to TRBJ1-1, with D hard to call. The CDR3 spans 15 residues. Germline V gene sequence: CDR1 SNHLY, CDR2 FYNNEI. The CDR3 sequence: CASRPEAGMNTEASF. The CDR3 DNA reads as TGTGCCAGCAGGCCCGAGGCAGGCATGAACACTGAAGCTTCCTTT. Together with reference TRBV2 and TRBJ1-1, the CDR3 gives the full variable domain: EPEVTQTPSHQVTQMGQEVILRCVPISNHLYFYWYRQILGQKVEFLVSFYNNEISEKSEIFDDQFSVERPDGSNFTLKIRSTKLEDSAMYFCASRPEAGMNTEASFGQGTRLTVV.

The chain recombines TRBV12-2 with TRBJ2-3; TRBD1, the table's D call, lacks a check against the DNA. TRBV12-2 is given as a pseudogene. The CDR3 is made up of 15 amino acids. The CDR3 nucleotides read TGTGCAAACCACCTTTCGCCCCCGGTCGCAGATACGCAGTATTTT. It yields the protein CANHLSPPVADTQYF.